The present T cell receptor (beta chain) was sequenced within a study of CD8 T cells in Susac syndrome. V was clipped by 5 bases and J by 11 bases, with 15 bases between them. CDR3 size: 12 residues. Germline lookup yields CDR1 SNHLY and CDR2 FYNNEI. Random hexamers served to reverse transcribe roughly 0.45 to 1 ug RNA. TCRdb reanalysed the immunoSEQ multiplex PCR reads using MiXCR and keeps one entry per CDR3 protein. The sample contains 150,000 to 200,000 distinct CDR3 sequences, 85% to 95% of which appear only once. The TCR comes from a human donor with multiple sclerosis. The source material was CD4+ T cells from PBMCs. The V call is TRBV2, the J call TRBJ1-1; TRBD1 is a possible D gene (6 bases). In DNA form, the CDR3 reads TGTGCCAGCAGTACAGGACAGCGGGGTGCTTTCTTT. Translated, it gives CASSTGQRGAFF.